This entry concerns a single T cell receptor beta chain. The record originates from a study of T cell changes during pregnancy in multiple sclerosis. Trimming took 4 bases from V and 14 from J; bases not matched to a gene: 3. The germline gives CDR1 SGHRS, CDR2 YFSETQ. This CDR3 comprises 12 residues. Assay: immunoSEQ multiplex PCR; the TCRdb copy retains only in-frame clones and omits some. The table lists about 50,000 clones, 85% to 95% of them singletons, with 0.25% to 0.3% in the top ten. This specimen consisted of CD4+ T cells from peripheral blood mononuclear cells, obtained in the second trimester of pregnancy. This sequence was found in a female donor with multiple sclerosis, enrolled in a pregnancy study. The J gene is TRBJ1-6, the V gene TRBV5-1; 10 bases line up with TRBD1. In nucleotides, the CDR3 is TGCGCCAGCAGCGAGGACAGGGGGGCCCTCCACTTT. Its translation is CASSEDRGALHF.